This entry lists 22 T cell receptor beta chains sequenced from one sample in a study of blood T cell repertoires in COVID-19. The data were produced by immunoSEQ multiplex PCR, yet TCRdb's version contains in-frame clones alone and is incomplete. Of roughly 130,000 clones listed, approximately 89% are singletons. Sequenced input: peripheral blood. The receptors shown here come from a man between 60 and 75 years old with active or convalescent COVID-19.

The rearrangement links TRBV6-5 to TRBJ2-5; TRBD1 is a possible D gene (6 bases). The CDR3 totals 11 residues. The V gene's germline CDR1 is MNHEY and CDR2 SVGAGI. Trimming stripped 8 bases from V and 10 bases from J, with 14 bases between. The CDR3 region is CASVTQGIQYF. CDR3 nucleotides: TGTGCCAGCGTCACACAGGGTATCCAGTACTTC.

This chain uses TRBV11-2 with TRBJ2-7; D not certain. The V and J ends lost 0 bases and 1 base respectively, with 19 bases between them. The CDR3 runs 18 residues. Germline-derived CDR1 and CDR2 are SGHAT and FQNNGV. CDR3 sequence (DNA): TGTGCCAGCAGCTTAGACTCTCACTCGGCAGGTAGATCCTACGAGCAGTACTTC. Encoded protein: CASSLDSHSAGRSYEQYF.

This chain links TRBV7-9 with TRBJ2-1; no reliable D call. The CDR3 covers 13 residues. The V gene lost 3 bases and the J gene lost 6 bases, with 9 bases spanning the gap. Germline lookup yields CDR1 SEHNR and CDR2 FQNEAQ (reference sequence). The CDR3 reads CASSFSLVNEQFF. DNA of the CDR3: TGTGCCAGCAGCTTCAGTCTGGTCAATGAGCAGTTCTTC.

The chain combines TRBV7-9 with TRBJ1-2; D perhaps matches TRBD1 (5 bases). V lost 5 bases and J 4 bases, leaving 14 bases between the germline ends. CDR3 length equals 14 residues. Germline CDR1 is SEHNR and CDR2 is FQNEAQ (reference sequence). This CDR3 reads CASSLGESFYGYTF. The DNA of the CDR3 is TGTGCCAGCAGCCTAGGGGAGAGTTTCTATGGCTACACCTTC.

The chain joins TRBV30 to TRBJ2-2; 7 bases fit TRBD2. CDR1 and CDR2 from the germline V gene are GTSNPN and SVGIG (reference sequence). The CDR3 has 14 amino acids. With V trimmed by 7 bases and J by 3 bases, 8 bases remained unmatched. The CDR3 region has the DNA TGTGCCTTGAAAGGGACTACACACACCGGGGAGCTGTTTTTT. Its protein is CALKGTTHTGELFF.

The CDR3 region has the DNA TGTGCCAGCAGTGAAAGCGGGGGGAATGAGCAGTTCTTC. This translates into CASSESGGNEQFF. The genes are TRBV25-1 and TRBJ2-1; 9 bases align to TRBD2. The CDR3 length is 13 residues. J gave up 7 bases and V 2 bases, and 0 bases lay outside the gene matches. Germline CDR1 and CDR2: MGHDK and SYGVNS.

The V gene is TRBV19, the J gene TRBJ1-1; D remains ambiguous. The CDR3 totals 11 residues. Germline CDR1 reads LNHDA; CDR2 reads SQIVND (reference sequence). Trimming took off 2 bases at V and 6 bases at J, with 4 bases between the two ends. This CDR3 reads CASSILAEAFF. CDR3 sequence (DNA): TGTGCCAGTAGTATACTTGCTGAAGCTTTCTTT.

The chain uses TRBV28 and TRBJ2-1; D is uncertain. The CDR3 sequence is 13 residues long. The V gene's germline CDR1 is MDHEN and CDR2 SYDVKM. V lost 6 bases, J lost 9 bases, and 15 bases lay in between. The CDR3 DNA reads TGTGCCAGCAGGTCCTACTCGATACGTGAGCAGTTCTTC. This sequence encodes CASRSYSIREQFF. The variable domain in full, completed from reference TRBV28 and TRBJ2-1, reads DVKVTQSSRYLVKRTGEKVFLECVQDMDHENMFWYRQDPGLGLRLIYFSYDVKMKEKGDIPEGYSVSREKKERFSLILESASTNQTSMYLCASRSYSIREQFFGPGTRLTVL.

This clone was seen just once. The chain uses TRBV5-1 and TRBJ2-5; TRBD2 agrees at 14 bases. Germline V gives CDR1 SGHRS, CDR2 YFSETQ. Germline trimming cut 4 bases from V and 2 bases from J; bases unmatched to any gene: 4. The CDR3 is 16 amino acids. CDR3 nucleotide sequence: TGCGCCAGCAGCATTGGGACTAGCGGGAGACAAGAGACCCAGTACTTC. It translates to CASSIGTSGRQETQYF. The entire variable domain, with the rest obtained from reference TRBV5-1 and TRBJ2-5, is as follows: KAGVTQTPRYLIKTRGQQVTLSCSPISGHRSVSWYQQTPGQGLQFLFEYFSETQRNKGNFPGRFSGRQFSNSRSEMNVSTLELGDSALYLCASSIGTSGRQETQYFGPGTRLLVL.

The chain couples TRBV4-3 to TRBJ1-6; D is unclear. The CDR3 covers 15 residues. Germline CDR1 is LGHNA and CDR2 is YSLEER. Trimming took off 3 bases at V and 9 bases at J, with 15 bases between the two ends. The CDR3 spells CASSHKRLSGSPLHF. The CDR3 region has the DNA TGCGCCAGCAGCCACAAGAGGTTATCTGGTTCACCCCTCCACTTT.

Here the CDR3 reads CASSSNSPLHF. The CDR3 DNA reads TGTGCCAGCAGTTCGAATTCACCCCTCCACTTT. The chain couples TRBV7-9 to TRBJ1-6, with D hard to call. Germline CDR1 reads SEHNR; CDR2 reads FQNEAQ (reference sequence). V was pared by 6 bases and J by 7 bases, with 4 bases between. This CDR3 contains 11 residues.

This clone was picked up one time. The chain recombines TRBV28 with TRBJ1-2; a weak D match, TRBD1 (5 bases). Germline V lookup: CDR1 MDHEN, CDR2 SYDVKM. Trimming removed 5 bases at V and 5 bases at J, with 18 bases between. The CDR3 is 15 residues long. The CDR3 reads CASSLRGSPRYGYTF. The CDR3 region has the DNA TGTGCCAGCAGTCTCCGGGGGTCCCCTCGGTATGGCTACACCTTC.

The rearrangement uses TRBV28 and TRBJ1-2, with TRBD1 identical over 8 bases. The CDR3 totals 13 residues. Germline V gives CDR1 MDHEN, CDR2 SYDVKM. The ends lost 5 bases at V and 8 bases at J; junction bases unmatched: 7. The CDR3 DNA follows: TGTGCCAGCAGTCTTGACAGGGGTGGAGGCTACACCTTC. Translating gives CASSLDRGGGYTF.

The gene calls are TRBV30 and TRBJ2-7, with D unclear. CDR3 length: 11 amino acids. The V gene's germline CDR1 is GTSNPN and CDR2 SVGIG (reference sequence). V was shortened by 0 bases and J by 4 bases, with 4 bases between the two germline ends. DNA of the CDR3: TGTGCCTGGAGTGTGAGTTACGAGCAGTACTTC. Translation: CAWSVSYEQYF.

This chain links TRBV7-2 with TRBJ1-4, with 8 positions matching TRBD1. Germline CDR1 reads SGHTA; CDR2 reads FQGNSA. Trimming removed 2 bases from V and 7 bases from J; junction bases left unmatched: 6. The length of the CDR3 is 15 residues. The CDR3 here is CASSLYAGGVEKLFF. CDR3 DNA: TGTGCCAGCAGCTTATACGCAGGGGGCGTTGAAAAACTGTTTTTT.

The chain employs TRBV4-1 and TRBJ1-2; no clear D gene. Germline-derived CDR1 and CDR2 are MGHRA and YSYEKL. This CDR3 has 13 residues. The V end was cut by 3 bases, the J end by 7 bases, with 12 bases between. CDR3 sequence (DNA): TGCGCCAGCAGCCACCCATTCTATCGTGGCTACACCTTC. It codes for CASSHPFYRGYTF.

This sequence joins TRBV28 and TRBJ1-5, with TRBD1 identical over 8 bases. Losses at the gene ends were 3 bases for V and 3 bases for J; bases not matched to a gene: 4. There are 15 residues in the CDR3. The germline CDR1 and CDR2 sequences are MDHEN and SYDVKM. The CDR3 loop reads CASSLLQGDNQPQHF. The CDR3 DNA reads TGTGCCAGCAGTTTGTTACAGGGGGACAATCAGCCCCAGCATTTT.

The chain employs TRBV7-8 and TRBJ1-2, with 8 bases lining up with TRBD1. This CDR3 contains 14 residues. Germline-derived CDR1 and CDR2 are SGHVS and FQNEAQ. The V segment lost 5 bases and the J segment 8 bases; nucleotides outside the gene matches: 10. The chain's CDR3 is CASSSTGGLGGYTF. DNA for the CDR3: TGTGCCAGCAGCAGCACAGGGGGTCTGGGAGGCTACACCTTC.

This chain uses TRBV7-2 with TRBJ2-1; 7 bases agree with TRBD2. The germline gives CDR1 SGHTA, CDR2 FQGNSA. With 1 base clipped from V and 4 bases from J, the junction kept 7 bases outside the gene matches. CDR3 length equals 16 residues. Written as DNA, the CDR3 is TGTGCCAGCAGCTTAGATGCTAGCGGTTATTACAATGAGCAGTTCTTC. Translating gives CASSLDASGYYNEQFF.

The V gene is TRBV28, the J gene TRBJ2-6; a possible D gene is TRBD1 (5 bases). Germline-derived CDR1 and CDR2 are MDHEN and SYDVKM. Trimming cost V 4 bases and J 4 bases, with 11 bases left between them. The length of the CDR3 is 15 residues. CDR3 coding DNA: TGTGCCAGCAGTTCTGGGGCGTCGGGGGCCAACGTCCTGACTTTC. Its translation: CASSSGASGANVLTF. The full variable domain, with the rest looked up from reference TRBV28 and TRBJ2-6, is DVKVTQSSRYLVKRTGEKVFLECVQDMDHENMFWYRQDPGLGLRLIYFSYDVKMKEKGDIPEGYSVSREKKERFSLILESASTNQTSMYLCASSSGASGANVLTFGAGSRLTVL.

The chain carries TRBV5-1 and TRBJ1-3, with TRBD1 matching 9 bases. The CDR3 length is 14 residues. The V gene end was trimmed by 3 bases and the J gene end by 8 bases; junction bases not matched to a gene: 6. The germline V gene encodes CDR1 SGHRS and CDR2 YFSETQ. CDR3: CASSSGTGPDTIYF. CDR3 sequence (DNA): TGCGCCAGCAGCTCCGGGACAGGGCCGGACACCATATATTTT.

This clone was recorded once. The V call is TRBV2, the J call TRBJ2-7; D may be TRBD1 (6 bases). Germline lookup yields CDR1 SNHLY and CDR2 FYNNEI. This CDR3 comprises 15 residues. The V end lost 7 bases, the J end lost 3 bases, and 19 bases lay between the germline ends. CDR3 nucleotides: TGTGCCAGCACTAAGGATACAGGGATTTTCTACGAGCAGTACTTC. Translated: CASTKDTGIFYEQYF.